One TCR beta chain is described in this entry. These data originate in a study of blood T cell repertoires in COVID-19. CDR1 and CDR2 from the germline V gene are LNHDA and SQIVND (reference sequence). The J segment lost 8 bases and the V segment lost 11 bases, leaving 10 bases of the junction unmatched. The CDR3 consists of 14 residues. Libraries were prepared by immunoSEQ multiplex PCR; TCRdb keeps only in-frame clonotypes and omits some of them. The sample consists of some 74,000 clones, roughly 83% of them appearing once. V usage is TRBV19 and J usage is TRBJ1-6; 9 nucleotides line up with TRBD1. The TCR comes from a woman aged 80 or over with acute or convalescent COVID-19. Sequenced input: peripheral blood. DNA of the CDR3: TGTGCCTGTAAGGAGCGGACAGGGGATTCACCCCTCCACTTT. Protein: CACKERTGDSPLHF.